These 14 T cell receptor beta chains share one sample of origin, sequenced in a study of blood T cell repertoires in COVID-19. The table came from immunoSEQ multiplex PCR; TCRdb's copy has only in-frame clones and leaves some out. The sample records 200,000 to 250,000 clones, roughly 84% being singletons. The sequenced sample consisted of peripheral blood. The receptors stem from a woman at least 80 years old with active or convalescent COVID-19.

The chain recombines TRBV6-5 with TRBJ2-1; D remains unclear. The CDR3 loop spans 13 amino acids. Trimming removed 3 bases at V and 4 bases at J, with 7 bases between. Germline CDR1 reads MNHEY; CDR2 reads SVGAGI. CDR3 in amino acids: CASSYLQYNEQFF. CDR3 bases: TGTGCCAGCAGTTATCTCCAGTACAATGAGCAGTTCTTC.

J is TRBJ1-2 and V is TRBV29-1; 8 bases agree with TRBD1. CDR1 and CDR2 from the germline V gene are SQVTM and ANQGSEA. The CDR3 length is 13 residues. V lost 6 bases, J lost 4 bases, and 7 bases stayed unmatched. The CDR3 loop is CSVETGVSYGYTF. CDR3 coding DNA: TGCAGCGTAGAGACAGGGGTTAGCTATGGCTACACCTTC.

The chain joins TRBV6-1 to TRBJ1-2, with D maybe TRBD1 (6 bases). Per the germline V gene, CDR1 is MNHNS and CDR2 is SASEGT. The CDR3 totals 17 residues. V shed 3 bases and J shed 4 bases, with 21 bases lying between them. The CDR3 region is CASSDHRAQGLAYGYTF. In DNA form, the CDR3 reads TGTGCCAGCAGTGACCACAGGGCGCAGGGATTGGCCTATGGCTACACCTTC.

The gene calls are TRBV24-1 and TRBJ2-1; 8 positions agree with TRBD2. The V gene end was trimmed by 2 bases and the J gene end by 2 bases; junction bases not matched to a gene: 7. The CDR3 length is 17 residues. Germline CDR1 reads KGHDR; CDR2 reads SFDVKD. CDR3: CATSDSHGGATYNEQFF. The CDR3 DNA follows: TGTGCCACCAGTGATTCCCACGGGGGGGCCACCTACAATGAGCAGTTCTTC.

This clone was recorded once. The rearrangement uses TRBV6-2 or TRBV6-3 and TRBJ2-7, with 12 nucleotides matching TRBD1. This CDR3 has 14 residues. V was pared by 6 bases and J by 8 bases, with 8 bases of the junction left unmatched. The germline gives CDR1 MNHEY, CDR2 SVGEGT. The CDR3 reads CASSAGTGGGQQYF. The DNA of the CDR3 is TGTGCCAGCAGCGCCGGGACAGGGGGCGGTCAGCAGTACTTC.

This clone has just one count. CDR3 loop: CASSAGYSGNTIYF. The CDR3 DNA sequence: TGTGCCAGCAGCGCAGGATACTCTGGAAACACCATATATTTT. The rearrangement joins TRBV7-2 to TRBJ1-3; D gene uncertain. V was trimmed by 5 bases and J by 0 bases, leaving 8 bases between them. There are 14 residues in the CDR3. Germline CDR1 reads SGHTA; CDR2 reads FQGNSA.

The rearrangement joins TRBV19 to TRBJ2-7; 9 nucleotides agree with TRBD1. Per germline, CDR1 LNHDA and CDR2 SQIVND (reference sequence). Trimming took 5 bases from V and 6 from J; bases not matched to a gene: 8. This CDR3 has 14 residues. In nucleotides, the CDR3 is TGTGCCAGTAGTCTCGGACAGGGGAATGGCGAGCAGTACTTC. It encodes CASSLGQGNGEQYF.

The chain recombines TRBV21-1 with TRBJ2-7; the table's TRBD2 call for D was not verified on the DNA. TRBV21-1 is labeled a pseudogene. The length of the CDR3 is 13 residues. This CDR3 reads CASFRFRSGEQYF. Here the CDR3 DNA reads TGTGCCAGTTTCCGTTTCCGGAGCGGGGAGCAGTACTTC.

V gene TRBV4-3 combines with J gene TRBJ1-6, with D unresolved. Deletions cut 0 bases from V and 10 bases from J, with 13 bases between. The CDR3 extends over 15 amino acids. Germline CDR1 and CDR2: LGHNA and YSLEER. DNA for the CDR3: TGCGCCAGCAGCCAAGATTCAGGCATTAAGTCACCCCTCCACTTT. Encoded protein: CASSQDSGIKSPLHF.

The chain links TRBV4-1 to TRBJ1-3; 10 nucleotides line up with TRBD1. The CDR3 totals 17 residues. Germline V gene sequence: CDR1 MGHRA, CDR2 YSYEKL. Unmatched junction bases numbered 11, after V lost 4 bases and J lost 5 bases. The CDR3 DNA sequence: TGCGCCAGCAGCCGAAACCAGGACAGGGGGTCGAGAAACACCATATATTTT. Protein product: CASSRNQDRGSRNTIYF.

The rearrangement links TRBV28 to TRBJ2-7; 9 bases map to TRBD2. Per the germline V gene, CDR1 is MDHEN and CDR2 is SYDVKM. Trimming cost V 8 bases and J 2 bases; bases outside gene matches: 7. This CDR3 has 14 amino acids. The chain's CDR3 is CASGGGGTPYEQYF. The DNA for the CDR3 is TGTGCCAGCGGCGGGGGGGGGACTCCCTACGAGCAGTACTTC.

The table lists this clone with a few counts. The gene calls are TRBV15 and TRBJ2-3; no definite D call. Germline CDR1 is LNHNV and CDR2 is YYDKDF (reference sequence). The CDR3 has 14 residues. V was trimmed by 1 base and J by 2 bases, leaving 7 bases between them. CDR3 region: CATSRALHTDTQYF. As DNA, the CDR3 is TGTGCCACCAGCAGAGCTTTACACACAGATACGCAGTATTTT. Using reference TRBV15 and TRBJ2-3 for the parts outside the CDR3, the full variable domain is DAMVIQNPRYQVTQFGKPVTLSCSQTLNHNVMYWYQQKSSQAPKLLFHYYDKDFNNEADTPDNFQSRRPNTSFCFLDIRSPGLGDTAMYLCATSRALHTDTQYFGPGTRLTVL.

The chain carries TRBV7-9 and TRBJ2-3; TRBD2 matches 11 bases. With V trimmed by 3 bases and J by 6 bases, 11 bases remained unmatched. This CDR3 region has 17 residues. Germline values: CDR1 SEHNR, CDR2 FQNEAQ (reference sequence). The CDR3 protein is CASSLGLAAFGMDTQYF. The CDR3 nucleotides are TGTGCCAGCAGCTTGGGACTAGCGGCGTTTGGAATGGATACGCAGTATTTT.

The rearrangement links TRBV27 to TRBJ1-1; 9 bases agree with TRBD1. Trimming cost V 0 bases and J 1 base; bases outside gene matches: 0. There are 15 residues in the CDR3. CDR1 and CDR2 (germline): MNHEY, SMNVEV (reference sequence). The CDR3 nucleotides read TGTGCCAGCAGTTTATCGACAGGGGGGAACACTGAAGCTTTCTTT. Translated: CASSLSTGGNTEAFF.